The text below deals with one T cell receptor beta chain. Isolation of PBMCs gave at least 7 million cells per sample. Each sample provided at least 6 micrograms of extracted total RNA. The data belong to a study of blood T cells in healthy people across ages. V lost 5 bases, J lost 5 bases, and 16 bases stayed unmatched. CDR3 length: 18 residues. The germline gives CDR1 SGHVS, CDR2 FQNEAQ. For the second PCR, which ran for about 7 to 11 cycles, a sample-barcoded 5' primer and a J-beta primer mix were used. The template-switch adaptor, which had 12 random nucleotides, put a tag on each cDNA molecule. TCRdb re-derived calls from the 5' RACE reads in MiXCR, one entry per CDR3 protein. This sample has over 1.5 million distinct CDR3 sequences, with 49% found just once.

The V call is TRBV7-8, the J call TRBJ1-4; TRBD1 matches at 8 bases. Sequenced: blood. This receptor was obtained from a woman between 40 and 50 years old in good health. DNA of the CDR3: TGTGCCAGCAGCAGACGAACCTCTGGACAGGGCAAAAATGAAAAACTGTTTTTT. Translated, it gives CASSRRTSGQGKNEKLFF. The variable domain in full, completed from reference TRBV7-8 and TRBJ1-4, reads GAGVSQSPRYKVAKRGQDVALRCDPISGHVSLFWYQQALGQGPEFLTYFQNEAQLDKSGLPSDRFFAERPEGSVSTLKIQRTQQEDSAVYLCASSRRTSGQGKNEKLFFGSGTQLSVL.